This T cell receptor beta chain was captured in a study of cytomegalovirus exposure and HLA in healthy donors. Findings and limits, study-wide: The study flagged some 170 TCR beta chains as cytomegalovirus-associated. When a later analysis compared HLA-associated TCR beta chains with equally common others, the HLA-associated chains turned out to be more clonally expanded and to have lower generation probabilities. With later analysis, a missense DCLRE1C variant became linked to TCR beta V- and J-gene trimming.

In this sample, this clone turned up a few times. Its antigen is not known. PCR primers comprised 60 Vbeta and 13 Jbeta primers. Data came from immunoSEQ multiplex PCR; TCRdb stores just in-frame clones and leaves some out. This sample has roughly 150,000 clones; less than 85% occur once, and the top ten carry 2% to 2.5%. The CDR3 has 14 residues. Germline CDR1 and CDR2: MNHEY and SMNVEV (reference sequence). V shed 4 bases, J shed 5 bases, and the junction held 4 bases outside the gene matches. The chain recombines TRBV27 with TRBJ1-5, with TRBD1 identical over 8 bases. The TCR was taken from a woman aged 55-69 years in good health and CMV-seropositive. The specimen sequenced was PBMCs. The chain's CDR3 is CASSSDREDQPQHF. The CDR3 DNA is TGTGCCAGCAGTTCGGACAGGGAGGATCAGCCCCAGCATTTT.